This TCR beta chain was observed in a study of molecular identifiers for immune sequencing clone quantification. TCRdb recomputed calls from the PCR reads with MiXCR, one row per CDR3 protein. The sample has over 600,000 distinct CDR3 sequences, 15% to 20% seen once. V lost 6 bases and J 0 bases, leaving 11 bases between the germline ends. CDR1 and CDR2 from the germline V gene are DFQATT and SNEGSKA (reference sequence). This CDR3 contains 14 residues. This clonotype was counted ten times or more. The TCR originated in a human donor in good health. Some libraries in this study had Jurkat cell RNA spiked in. The specimen sequenced was naive CD8+ T cells from blood, with Jurkat cell RNA spiked in. The sample's subset: FACS-sorted CD8+CD4-CCR7+CD45RA+ naive T cells. This chain links TRBV20-1 with TRBJ2-2; either TRBD1 or TRBD2 may fit D (5 bases each). The CDR3 nucleotides are TGCAGTGCCTCCGGGACGTCGAACACCGGGGAGCTGTTTTTT. It yields the protein CSASGTSNTGELFF.